These 30 T cell receptor beta chains were sequenced from one sample in a study of T-cell memory formation after mild COVID-19. Via MiXCR, TCRdb re-called the 5' RACE reads, giving one row per CDR3 protein. The sample holds about 100,000 distinct CDR3 sequences; roughly a sixth are singletons and the top ten take roughly 6%. Material for sequencing was PBMCs or a T cell subset sorted from them (not recorded which). These receptors were obtained from a young man who had mild COVID-19 (a few samples of this study predate the infection). Cell type and time point are not known.

The chain combines TRBV5-1 with TRBJ2-3; 8 bases align to TRBD1. The junction had 10 bases not matched to a gene; V was cut back by 4 bases and J by 0 bases. Germline loops: CDR1 SGHRS, CDR2 YFSETQ. The CDR3 is 17 residues long. In DNA form, the CDR3 reads TGCGCCAGCAGCCACAGACAGGGGTTGACTAGCACAGATACGCAGTATTTT. The encoded protein is CASSHRQGLTSTDTQYF.

There are a few counts of this clonotype. The chain joins TRBV5-1 to TRBJ2-5; D not resolved. Germline CDR1 is SGHRS and CDR2 is YFSETQ. V was clipped by 4 bases and J by 2 bases, with 12 bases between them. CDR3 length: 14 amino acids. The CDR3 protein is CASSVSGSQETQYF. The CDR3 DNA reads as TGCGCCAGCAGCGTCTCCGGGTCTCAAGAGACCCAGTACTTC.

V is TRBV7-3 and J is TRBJ2-2, with 8 bases fitting TRBD2. After removal of 5 bases from V and 4 bases from J, the junction contained 3 bases not matched to a gene. CDR3 length: 14 amino acids. CDR1 and CDR2 (germline): SGHTA, FQGTGA. The CDR3 DNA is TGTGCCAGCAGCCTAGGGACTAGCACCGGGGAGCTGTTTTTT. Translated, it gives CASSLGTSTGELFF.

This clonotype appeared a few times. The chain has TRBV15 and TRBJ2-1; a weak D match, TRBD2 (5 bases). Germline V CDR1 and CDR2: LNHNV, YYDKDF (reference sequence). V was pared by 6 bases and J by 0 bases, with 12 bases between. The CDR3 has 15 residues. As DNA, the CDR3 is TGTGCCACCAGAGAGGGCCGGAGCTCCTACAATGAGCAGTTCTTC. Translating it yields CATREGRSSYNEQFF.

In this sample, this clonotype turned up many times. The chain uses TRBV3-1 and TRBJ2-2, with 8 positions matching TRBD1. The CDR3 has 15 amino acids. J lost 5 bases, V lost 4 bases, and 6 bases had no gene match. Germline V gene lookup returns CDR1 LGHDT and CDR2 YNNKEL (reference sequence). This CDR3 is CASSPRGPGTGELFF. CDR3 nucleotide sequence: TGTGCCAGCAGCCCCAGGGGGCCAGGGACCGGGGAGCTGTTTTTT.

This clonotype was observed a few times. This chain uses TRBV29-1 with TRBJ1-5, with D perhaps matching TRBD1 (5 bases). With 3 bases removed from V and 5 bases from J, the gap between germline ends came to 11 bases. The germline V gene has CDR1 SQVTM and CDR2 ANQGSEA. This CDR3 spans 13 amino acids. The CDR3 sequence is CSVEAGRDQPQHF. CDR3 in DNA: TGCAGCGTTGAGGCAGGGCGAGATCAGCCCCAGCATTTT.

This clonotype was detected a few times. This chain links TRBV20-1 with TRBJ1-5, with a weak D call TRBD1 (5 bases). Per the germline V gene, CDR1 is DFQATT and CDR2 is SNEGSKA (reference sequence). V gave up 0 bases and J gave up 7 bases, with 13 bases separating them. The CDR3 consists of 14 residues. CDR3 sequence (DNA): TGCAGTGCTAGAGACAGGGATGTCCACCAGCCCCAGCATTTT. Its translation: CSARDRDVHQPQHF.

V usage is TRBV7-6 and J usage is TRBJ2-1; 11 positions agree with TRBD2. This CDR3 region has 15 residues. The J segment lost 2 bases and the V segment lost 6 bases, leaving 3 bases of the junction unmatched. The germline V gene encodes CDR1 SGHVS and CDR2 FNYEAQ. As DNA, the CDR3 is TGTGCCAGCAGATTTAGCGGGGGGGCCTACAATGAGCAGTTCTTC. Amino acid sequence: CASRFSGGAYNEQFF.

The genes are TRBV6-4 and TRBJ1-4, with 8 bases that match TRBD1. The trim removed 0 bases at V and 0 bases at J, leaving 9 bases unmatched. CDR3 size: 19 residues. Germline CDR1 reads MRHNA; CDR2 reads SNTAGT. DNA of the CDR3: TGTGCCAGCAGTGACTCTTGGACAGGGTGGTCCGCAACTAATGAAAAACTGTTTTTT. It is translated as CASSDSWTGWSATNEKLFF.

The rearrangement uses TRBV5-1 and TRBJ2-1; D ambiguous. Germline loops: CDR1 SGHRS, CDR2 YFSETQ. This CDR3 is built from 16 residues. The germline V and J ends were trimmed by 1 base and 9 bases, with 20 bases remaining between them. The CDR3 reads CASSLIPAVEEIEQFF. As DNA, the CDR3 is TGCGCCAGCAGCTTGATCCCCGCCGTTGAAGAAATTGAGCAGTTCTTC.

This clonotype was counted a few times. The V and J genes are TRBV10-3 and TRBJ1-5; D is unclear. The CDR3 runs to 13 residues. Germline V gene sequence: CDR1 ENHRY, CDR2 SYGVKD. Trimming pared 2 bases from V and 6 bases from J, leaving 8 bases between. The chain's CDR3 is CAISEGLGQPQHF. CDR3 nucleotides: TGTGCCATCAGTGAGGGGCTAGGTCAGCCCCAGCATTTT.

The chain carries TRBV6-6 and TRBJ1-5; unclear D gene. Trimming took 2 bases from V and 7 from J, leaving 6 bases between them. In germline, CDR1 is MNHNY, CDR2 SVGAGI (reference sequence). The CDR3 covers 12 residues. The DNA of the CDR3 is TGTGCCAGCAGTTACGGGGAGCAGCCCCAGCATTTT. It codes for CASSYGEQPQHF.

V and J are TRBV7-6 and TRBJ2-1, with 7 bases lining up with TRBD1. CDR1 and CDR2 (germline): SGHVS, FNYEAQ. Germline trimming cut 5 bases from V and 7 bases from J; bases unmatched to any gene: 11. The CDR3 extends over 15 amino acids. The CDR3 reads CASSPSAGGWNEQFF. In nucleotides, the CDR3 is TGTGCCAGCAGCCCCTCGGCAGGGGGTTGGAATGAGCAGTTCTTC. Drawing the rest from reference TRBV7-6 and TRBJ2-1, the complete variable domain is GAGVSQSPRYKVTKRGQDVALRCDPISGHVSLYWYRQALGQGPEFLTYFNYEAQQDKSGLPNDRFSAERPEGSISTLTIQRTEQRDSAMYRCASSPSAGGWNEQFFGPGTRLTVL.

This clonotype was counted between two and nine times. This chain links TRBV12-3 or TRBV12-4 with TRBJ2-3, with D tentatively TRBD1 (5 bases). With 6 bases removed from V and 1 base from J, the gap between germline ends came to 17 bases. The CDR3 sequence is 16 residues long. The CDR3 region is CASSPQGVRGTDTQYF. Written as DNA, the CDR3 is TGTGCCAGCAGCCCCCAAGGGGTTCGAGGCACAGATACGCAGTATTTT.

This clonotype was seen ten or more times. The CDR3 region is CASSHGGVSNTEAFF. CDR3 coding DNA: TGTGCCAGCAGCCATGGAGGGGTTAGTAACACTGAAGCTTTCTTT. The V gene is TRBV4-2, the J gene TRBJ1-1, with a possible D match to TRBD1 (5 bases). V lost 3 bases and J lost 2, with 13 bases in between. Germline V gene lookup returns CDR1 LGHNA and CDR2 YNFKEQ. This CDR3 comprises 15 residues.

The chain has TRBV5-6 and TRBJ2-1, with D unclear. V was trimmed by 1 base and J by 2 bases, leaving 13 bases between them. There are 16 residues in the CDR3. Germline lookup yields CDR1 SGHDT and CDR2 YYEEEE. CDR3 sequence: CASSLLRKNAYNEQFF. As DNA, the CDR3 is TGTGCCAGCAGCTTGCTTCGGAAGAACGCCTACAATGAGCAGTTCTTC. Looking up the rest from reference TRBV5-6 and TRBJ2-1 gives the full variable domain: DAGVTQSPTHLIKTRGQQVTLRCSPKSGHDTVSWYQQALGQGPQFIFQYYEEEERQRGNFPDRFSGHQFPNYSSELNVNALLLGDSALYLCASSLLRKNAYNEQFFGPGTRLTVL.

This clonotype was seen at least ten times. The chain uses TRBV20-1 and TRBJ2-3, with D possibly matching TRBD2 (6 bases). This CDR3 spans 16 amino acids. CDR1 is DFQATT and CDR2 is SNEGSKA in the germline V gene (reference sequence). Deletions cut 3 bases from V and 0 bases from J, with 16 bases between. CDR3 protein: CSASRLEGPSTDTQYF. The CDR3 coding sequence is TGCAGTGCTAGCCGACTAGAGGGGCCTAGCACAGATACGCAGTATTTT.

The rearrangement links TRBV5-1 to TRBJ2-7, with D perhaps matching TRBD1 or TRBD2 (5 bases each). Germline-derived CDR1 and CDR2 are SGHRS and YFSETQ. Deletions cut 4 bases from V and 2 bases from J, with 16 bases between. The CDR3 contains 15 residues. CDR3 loop: CASSPGTAPTYEQYF. As DNA, the CDR3 is TGCGCCAGCAGCCCTGGGACGGCCCCAACCTACGAGCAGTACTTC.

The rearrangement uses TRBV12-3 or TRBV12-4 and TRBJ1-2, with D tentatively TRBD1 (5 bases). V lost 5 bases and J 8 bases, leaving 18 bases between the germline ends. CDR3 size: 14 residues. The CDR3 coding sequence is TGTGCCAGCAGTAGGGGACGGCCGTCATGGGGCTACACCTTC. Translating gives CASSRGRPSWGYTF.

The chain is built from TRBV11-3 and TRBJ2-2; D remains ambiguous. The CDR3 is made up of 13 amino acids. Trimming left V 3 bases short and J 7 bases short, with 9 bases between. In germline, CDR1 is SGHNT, CDR2 YENEEA. In DNA form, the CDR3 reads TGTGCCAGCAGCTTGTCGGACGGCGGGGAGCTGTTTTTT. Residues: CASSLSDGGELFF.

This clonotype has just a few counts. V is TRBV5-1 and J is TRBJ1-1; D is perhaps TRBD1 (6 bases). V was pared by 4 bases and J by 1 base, with 14 bases between. The CDR3 contains 15 residues. CDR1 and CDR2 (germline): SGHRS, YFSETQ. The CDR3 bases are TGCGCCAGCAGCGGAACAGGGAATACGAACACTGAAGCTTTCTTT. Translation gives CASSGTGNTNTEAFF.

The sample holds many counts of this clonotype. The genes are TRBV20-1 and TRBJ2-5; no clear D. V lost 2 bases and J lost 0, with 7 bases in between. The germline CDR1 and CDR2 sequences are DFQATT and SNEGSKA (reference sequence). The CDR3 is 13 residues long. This CDR3 reads CSARQDDQETQYF. Here the CDR3 DNA reads TGCAGTGCTAGACAGGATGACCAAGAGACCCAGTACTTC.

This clonotype was picked up a small number of times. The chain is built from TRBV5-1 and TRBJ2-7, with D perhaps matching TRBD2 (5 bases). V was trimmed by 5 bases and J by 1 base, leaving 19 bases between them. The CDR3 is 16 residues long. Germline CDR1 reads SGHRS; CDR2 reads YFSETQ. Here the CDR3 DNA reads TGCGCCAGCAGGCCGGGGAATGGGGTGAATTCCTACGAGCAGTACTTC. This encodes CASRPGNGVNSYEQYF.

In its sample, this clonotype was seen many times. The chain links TRBV7-2 to TRBJ1-5; D is unclear. CDR1 and CDR2 from the germline V gene are SGHTA and FQGNSA. Trimming pared 2 bases from V and 3 bases from J, leaving 8 bases between. The CDR3 sequence is 14 residues long. The CDR3 protein is CASSLSGFNQPQHF. DNA for the CDR3: TGTGCCAGCAGCTTATCCGGGTTCAATCAGCCCCAGCATTTT. The full variable domain, with the rest looked up from reference TRBV7-2 and TRBJ1-5, is GAGVSQSPSNKVTEKGKDVELRCDPISGHTALYWYRQSLGQGLEFLIYFQGNSAPDKSGLPSDRFSAERTGGSVSTLTIQRTQQEDSAVYLCASSLSGFNQPQHFGDGTRLSIL.

The V and J genes are TRBV28 and TRBJ2-5; D remains ambiguous. V was trimmed by 5 bases and J by 3 bases, leaving 10 bases between them. Germline V gene sequence: CDR1 MDHEN, CDR2 SYDVKM. This CDR3 has 13 amino acids. The CDR3 DNA reads as TGTGCCAGCAGTCATCTCGCTAAAGAGACCCAGTACTTC. Amino acid sequence: CASSHLAKETQYF.

The gene calls are TRBV24-1 and TRBJ2-2, with D possibly matching TRBD1 (5 bases). This CDR3 comprises 13 residues. V was trimmed by 7 bases and J by 0 bases, leaving 5 bases between them. Germline V gene data show CDR1 as KGHDR and CDR2 as SFDVKD. The CDR3 spells CATRTANTGELFF. CDR3 DNA: TGTGCCACCAGGACAGCGAACACCGGGGAGCTGTTTTTT.

The V call is TRBV6-2 or TRBV6-3, the J call TRBJ1-6; no definite D call. The CDR3 runs to 12 residues. V lost 7 bases and J lost 3, with 4 bases in between. Germline V lookup: CDR1 MNHEY, CDR2 SVGEGT. The CDR3 spells CASMDYNSPLHF. The CDR3 DNA sequence: TGTGCCAGCATGGACTATAATTCACCCCTCCACTTT.

This clonotype was seen only a few times. The chain carries TRBV12-3 or TRBV12-4 and TRBJ2-1; 9 positions match TRBD2. This CDR3 region has 15 residues. V gave up 6 bases and J gave up 6 bases; unmatched junction bases: 9. In DNA, the CDR3 is TGTGCCAGCAGCTTATGGCTAGCGGGGACCAATGAGCAGTTCTTC. Translation gives CASSLWLAGTNEQFF.

At least ten counts were recorded for this clonotype. The chain uses TRBV3-1 and TRBJ2-7; D not certain. The germline V and J ends were trimmed by 2 bases and 2 bases, with 10 bases remaining between them. Germline loops: CDR1 LGHDT, CDR2 YNNKEL (reference sequence). This CDR3 is built from 14 residues. CDR3 sequence: CASSQWGRTYEQYF. The CDR3 DNA is TGTGCCAGCAGCCAATGGGGTAGGACCTACGAGCAGTACTTC.

Points on this clonotype: One end of the junction varies from germline; a read error may be responsible. The rearrangement uses TRBV18 and TRBJ2-5; tentatively, D is TRBD2 (5 bases). The CDR3 runs 13 residues. CDR1 and CDR2 from the germline V gene are KGHSH and LQKENI. The CDR3 sequence is CACSPLDWETQYF. The CDR3 DNA follows: TGTGCCTGCTCACCATTGGACTGGGAGACCCAGTACTTC. The variable domain in full, completed from reference TRBV18 and TRBJ2-5, reads NAGVMQNPRHLVRRRGQEARLRCSPMKGHSHVYWYRQLPEEGLKFMVYLQKENIIDESGMPKERFSAEFPKEGPSILRIQQVVRGDSAAYFCACSPLDWETQYFGPGTRLLVL.